The rows below give T cell receptor beta chains drawn from one sample of a study of cytomegalovirus exposure and HLA in healthy donors. The method was immunoSEQ multiplex PCR; TCRdb's version includes in-frame clones alone and lacks a portion of them. The sample lists roughly 110,000 clones; 70% to 85% were seen once. The sequenced sample was PBMCs. Receptor source: a boy younger than 18 in good health and CMV-seronegative. CDR3s include the opening cysteine and the closing phenylalanine or tryptophan. Fields, in order: D gene, clone size, V gene, J gene, CDR3 protein, CDR3 DNA. A D gene is named only where the DNA matches it firmly. Only some rows state a clone size, as once, few, many or a class for expanded clones.

d_call: NA; clone_size: NA; v_call: TRBV11-2; j_call: TRBJ2-1; cdr3_aa: CASRNRNNEQFF; cdr3_nt: TGTGCCAGCCGAAACAGGAACAATGAGCAGTTCTTC
d_call: NA; clone_size: once; v_call: TRBV25-1; j_call: TRBJ1-2; cdr3_aa: CASSDTGGNGYTF; cdr3_nt: TGTGCCAGCAGTGATACGGGGGGGAATGGCTACACCTTC
d_call: NA; clone_size: NA; v_call: TRBV7-8; j_call: TRBJ2-5; cdr3_aa: CASSLALIGNPKTQYF; cdr3_nt: TGTGCCAGCAGCTTAGCGCTTATCGGGAACCCAAAGACCCAGTACTTC
d_call: TRBD1; clone_size: NA; v_call: TRBV6-5; j_call: TRBJ1-5; cdr3_aa: CASSSADRGNQPQHF; cdr3_nt: TGTGCCAGCAGTTCCGCCGACAGGGGCAATCAGCCCCAGCATTTT
d_call: NA; clone_size: NA; v_call: TRBV5-1; j_call: TRBJ1-3; cdr3_aa: CASSLVGGTIYF; cdr3_nt: TGCGCCAGCAGCTTGGTGGGAGGCACCATATATTTT
d_call: NA; clone_size: NA; v_call: TRBV20-1; j_call: TRBJ2-7; cdr3_aa: CSAFRVAQQYF; cdr3_nt: TGCAGTGCCTTCAGGGTGGCACAACAGTACTTC
d_call: TRBD1; clone_size: NA; v_call: TRBV25-1; j_call: TRBJ2-1; cdr3_aa: CASSPRDRDYNEQFF; cdr3_nt: TGTGCCAGCAGTCCACGGGACAGGGACTACAATGAGCAGTTCTTC
d_call: NA; clone_size: NA; v_call: TRBV2; j_call: TRBJ1-2; cdr3_aa: CASSEARVFGGYTF; cdr3_nt: TGTGCCAGCAGTGAAGCACGGGTGTTCGGTGGCTACACCTTC
d_call: TRBD2; clone_size: NA; v_call: TRBV5-6; j_call: TRBJ2-5; cdr3_aa: CASTSGASGLYQETQYF; cdr3_nt: TGTGCCAGCACCTCCGGGGCTAGCGGTTTGTACCAAGAGACCCAGTACTTC
d_call: TRBD2; clone_size: few; v_call: TRBV19; j_call: TRBJ2-3; cdr3_aa: CASSITAGGVGGGTDTQYF; cdr3_nt: TGTGCCAGTAGTATTACAGCGGGAGGAGTGGGGGGAGGCACAGATACGCAGTATTTT
d_call: NA; clone_size: NA; v_call: TRBV6-5; j_call: TRBJ1-2; cdr3_aa: CASSYSTGYGYTF; cdr3_nt: TGTGCCAGCAGTTACTCGACAGGCTATGGCTACACCTTC
d_call: TRBD1; clone_size: NA; v_call: TRBV7-2; j_call: TRBJ2-3; cdr3_aa: CASSWGQGTDTQYF; cdr3_nt: TGTGCCAGCAGCTGGGGACAGGGCACAGATACGCAGTATTTT
d_call: TRBD1; clone_size: NA; v_call: TRBV11-2; j_call: TRBJ1-3; cdr3_aa: CASSFQGQAGNTIYF; cdr3_nt: TGTGCCAGCAGCTTCCAGGGACAGGCGGGAAACACCATATATTTT
d_call: TRBD2; clone_size: few; v_call: TRBV7-9; j_call: TRBJ2-1; cdr3_aa: CASSPATSGNNNEQFF; cdr3_nt: TGTGCCAGCAGCCCGGCGACTAGCGGGAATAACAATGAGCAGTTCTTC
d_call: TRBD1; clone_size: NA; v_call: TRBV6-5; j_call: TRBJ2-2; cdr3_aa: CASSWGTGLDGELFF; cdr3_nt: TGTGCCAGCAGTTGGGGGACAGGGCTTGACGGGGAGCTGTTTTTT
d_call: NA; clone_size: few; v_call: TRBV4-3; j_call: TRBJ1-2; cdr3_aa: CASSQDRKHGYTF; cdr3_nt: TGCGCCAGCAGCCAAGACAGGAAGCATGGCTACACCTTC
d_call: NA; clone_size: NA; v_call: TRBV28; j_call: TRBJ2-1; cdr3_aa: CASSKGRAAHNEQFF; cdr3_nt: TGTGCCAGCAGCAAAGGGCGGGCAGCTCACAATGAGCAGTTCTTC
d_call: NA; clone_size: few; v_call: TRBV6-1; j_call: TRBJ2-2; cdr3_aa: CASTRKQMNTGELFF; cdr3_nt: TGTGCCAGCACCAGAAAACAGATGAACACCGGGGAGCTGTTTTTT
d_call: NA; clone_size: few; v_call: TRBV27; j_call: TRBJ2-7; cdr3_aa: CASKGVGAPQYF; cdr3_nt: TGTGCCAGCAAAGGGGTGGGGGCCCCGCAGTACTTC
d_call: TRBD1; clone_size: NA; v_call: TRBV29-1; j_call: TRBJ1-2; cdr3_aa: CSVLTGATNYGYTF; cdr3_nt: TGCAGCGTGCTTACAGGGGCGACTAACTATGGCTACACCTTC
d_call: NA; clone_size: NA; v_call: TRBV25-1; j_call: TRBJ2-3; cdr3_aa: CASSEYRRSGTQYF; cdr3_nt: TGTGCCAGCAGTGAATATAGACGTTCAGGTACGCAGTATTTT
d_call: NA; clone_size: NA; v_call: TRBV7-2; j_call: TRBJ2-2; cdr3_aa: CARLLNTGELFF; cdr3_nt: TGTGCCAGGTTACTGAACACCGGGGAGCTGTTTTTT
d_call: TRBD2; clone_size: NA; v_call: TRBV6-1; j_call: TRBJ2-5; cdr3_aa: CASLAGVRETQYF; cdr3_nt: TGTGCCAGCCTAGCGGGGGTGAGGGAGACCCAGTACTTC
d_call: NA; clone_size: NA; v_call: TRBV5-1; j_call: TRBJ2-6; cdr3_aa: CASSLSRQDSGANVLTF; cdr3_nt: TGCGCCAGCAGCTTGTCGAGACAGGACTCTGGGGCCAACGTCCTGACTTTC
d_call: TRBD1; clone_size: NA; v_call: TRBV28; j_call: TRBJ1-1; cdr3_aa: CASSFGDRANTEAFF; cdr3_nt: TGTGCCAGCAGTTTTGGGGACAGGGCCAACACTGAAGCTTTCTTT
d_call: TRBD1; clone_size: NA; v_call: TRBV5-1; j_call: TRBJ1-4; cdr3_aa: CASSPGWTGFNEKLFF; cdr3_nt: TGCGCCAGCAGCCCGGGTTGGACAGGCTTTAATGAAAAACTGTTTTTT
d_call: NA; clone_size: once; v_call: TRBV27; j_call: TRBJ1-2; cdr3_aa: CASSYRGRNYGYTF; cdr3_nt: TGTGCCAGCAGTTATCGGGGTAGGAACTATGGCTACACCTTC
d_call: NA; clone_size: NA; v_call: TRBV7-2; j_call: TRBJ1-4; cdr3_aa: CASSLVGRVDEKLFF; cdr3_nt: TGTGCCAGCAGCTTAGTTGGGAGAGTTGATGAAAAACTGTTTTTT
d_call: NA; clone_size: NA; v_call: TRBV5-4; j_call: TRBJ1-3; cdr3_aa: CASSTMKLGGNTIYF; cdr3_nt: TGTGCCAGCAGCACCATGAAGCTAGGAGGAAACACCATATATTTT
d_call: TRBD1; clone_size: NA; v_call: TRBV4-1; j_call: TRBJ2-7; cdr3_aa: CASSQWTGYYEQYF; cdr3_nt: TGCGCCAGCAGCCAGTGGACAGGGTATTACGAGCAGTACTTC
d_call: NA; clone_size: NA; v_call: TRBV29-1; j_call: TRBJ1-1; cdr3_aa: CSSSTGNTEAFF; cdr3_nt: TGCAGCTCCTCTACAGGGAACACTGAAGCTTTCTTT
d_call: TRBD1; clone_size: NA; v_call: TRBV5-4; j_call: TRBJ1-2; cdr3_aa: CASSLSGGDGYTF; cdr3_nt: TGTGCCAGCAGCTTGTCAGGGGGAGATGGCTACACCTTC
d_call: NA; clone_size: NA; v_call: TRBV5-4; j_call: TRBJ2-5; cdr3_aa: CASSLQGPGETQYF; cdr3_nt: TGTGCCAGCAGCTTACAGGGACCGGGAGAGACCCAGTACTTC
d_call: NA; clone_size: NA; v_call: TRBV4-3; j_call: TRBJ1-2; cdr3_aa: CASSQEQANYGYTF; cdr3_nt: TGCGCCAGCAGCCAAGAACAGGCTAACTATGGCTACACCTTC
d_call: NA; clone_size: NA; v_call: TRBV7-6; j_call: TRBJ1-6; cdr3_aa: CASRGGGAYNSPLHF; cdr3_nt: TGTGCCAGCAGGGGAGGGGGGGCCTATAATTCACCCCTCCACTTT
d_call: NA; clone_size: NA; v_call: TRBV4-1; j_call: TRBJ1-1; cdr3_aa: CASSQEPPVQGGTEAFF; cdr3_nt: TGCGCCAGCAGCCAAGAACCTCCGGTACAGGGCGGGACTGAAGCTTTCTTT
d_call: TRBD1; clone_size: NA; v_call: TRBV5-6; j_call: TRBJ1-1; cdr3_aa: CASSRQGYTEAFF; cdr3_nt: TGTGCCAGCAGCCGACAGGGTTACACTGAAGCTTTCTTT
d_call: NA; clone_size: NA; v_call: TRBV9; j_call: TRBJ1-2; cdr3_aa: CASNRGNYGYTF; cdr3_nt: TGTGCCAGCAATAGGGGTAACTATGGCTACACCTTC
d_call: NA; clone_size: NA; v_call: TRBV13; j_call: TRBJ1-1; cdr3_aa: CASSPPGVTEAFF; cdr3_nt: TGTGCCAGCAGCCCCCCCGGGGTGACGGAGGCTTTCTTT
d_call: TRBD2; clone_size: NA; v_call: TRBV9; j_call: TRBJ2-3; cdr3_aa: CASSMRSSGATDTQYF; cdr3_nt: TGTGCCAGCAGCATGCGCTCTAGCGGGGCCACAGATACGCAGTATTTT
d_call: NA; clone_size: NA; v_call: TRBV7-9; j_call: TRBJ2-3; cdr3_aa: CASSLRGTSLTRSTDTQYF; cdr3_nt: TGTGCCAGCAGCCTTAGAGGAACGAGCCTAACTAGAAGTACAGATACGCAGTATTTT
d_call: NA; clone_size: NA; v_call: TRBV12-5; j_call: TRBJ1-1; cdr3_aa: CASGFGENTEAFF; cdr3_nt: TGTGCTAGTGGTTTCGGGGAGAACACTGAAGCTTTCTTT
d_call: TRBD1; clone_size: NA; v_call: TRBV6-1; j_call: TRBJ2-7; cdr3_aa: CASSANRGRYEQYF; cdr3_nt: TGTGCCAGCAGTGCGAACAGGGGGCGGTACGAGCAGTACTTC
d_call: NA; clone_size: NA; v_call: TRBV30; j_call: TRBJ2-1; cdr3_aa: CAWDTGSNEQFF; cdr3_nt: TGTGCCTGGGACACAGGGTCCAATGAGCAGTTCTTC